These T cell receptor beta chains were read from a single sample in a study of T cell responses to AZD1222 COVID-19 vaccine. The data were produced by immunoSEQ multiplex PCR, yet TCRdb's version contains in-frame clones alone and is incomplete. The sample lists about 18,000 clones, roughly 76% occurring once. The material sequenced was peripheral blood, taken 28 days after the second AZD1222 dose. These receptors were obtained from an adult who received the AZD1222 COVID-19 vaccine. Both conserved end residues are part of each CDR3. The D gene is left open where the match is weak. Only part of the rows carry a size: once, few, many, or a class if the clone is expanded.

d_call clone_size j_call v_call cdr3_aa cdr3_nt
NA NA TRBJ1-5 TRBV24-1 CATIREGVGNQPQHF TGTGCCACCATAAGGGAAGGGGTGGGCAATCAGCCCCAGCATTTT
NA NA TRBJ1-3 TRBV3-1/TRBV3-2 CASSQVASSGNTIYF TGTGCCAGCAGCCAAGTCGCGAGCTCTGGAAACACCATATATTTT
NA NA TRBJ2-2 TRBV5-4 CASSPWSGDGLRTGELFF TGTGCCAGCAGCCCTTGGTCGGGGGATGGTTTAAGGACCGGGGAGCTGTTTTTT
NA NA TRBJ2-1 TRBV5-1 CASSLFGSSYNEQFF TGCGCCAGCAGCTTGTTCGGGAGCTCCTACAATGAGCAGTTCTTC
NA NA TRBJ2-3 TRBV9 CASSALGGGVSTDTQYF TGTGCCAGCAGCGCTCTAGGAGGGGGAGTTAGCACAGATACGCAGTATTTT
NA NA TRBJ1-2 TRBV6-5 CASIRGLGANYGYTF TGTGCCAGCATACGGGGGCTAGGTGCTAACTATGGCTACACCTTC
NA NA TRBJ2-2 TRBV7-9 CASSLGGSSGELFF TGTGCCAGCAGCTTGGGCGGCTCGAGCGGGGAGCTGTTTTTT
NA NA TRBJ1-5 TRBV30 CAWSGGNTQPQHF TGTGCCTGGAGTGGGGGGAATACTCAGCCCCAGCATTTT
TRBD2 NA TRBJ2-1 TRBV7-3 CASSSGLADEQFF TGTGCCAGCAGCTCGGGACTAGCGGATGAGCAGTTCTTC
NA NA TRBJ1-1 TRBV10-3 CATNPGDTEAFF TGTGCCACGAACCCGGGGGATACTGAAGCTTTCTTT
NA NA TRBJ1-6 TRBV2 CASSENSPLHF TGTGCCAGCAGTGAAAATTCACCCCTCCACTTT
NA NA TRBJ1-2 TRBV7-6 CASSPGRIPLNYGYTF TGTGCCAGCAGCCCAGGACGGATCCCTTTAAACTATGGCTACACCTTC
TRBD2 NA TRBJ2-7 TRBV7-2 CASRLTSGLTYEQYF TGTGCCAGCAGGTTGACTAGCGGGCTGACCTACGAGCAGTACTTC
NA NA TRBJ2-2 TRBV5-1 CASSPASGNTGELFF TGCGCCAGCAGCCCCGCGTCGGGGAACACCGGGGAGCTGTTTTTT
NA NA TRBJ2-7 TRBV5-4 CASSLGGGIPLTEEQYF TGTGCCAGCAGCTTGGGTGGGGGGATCCCCCTTACGGAAGAGCAGTACTTC
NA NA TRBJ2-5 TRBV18 CASSQGQGGETQYF TGTGCCAGCTCCCAGGGGCAGGGAGGAGAGACCCAGTACTTC
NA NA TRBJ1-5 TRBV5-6 CASSLSGVSNQPQHF TGTGCCAGCAGCTTGTCTGGGGTTAGCAATCAGCCCCAGCATTTT
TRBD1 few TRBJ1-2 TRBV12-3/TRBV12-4 CASKVRGRGYTF TGTGCCAGCAAGGTTAGGGGGCGAGGCTACACCTTC
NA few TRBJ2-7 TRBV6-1 CASSEVRRTYEQYF TGTGCCAGCAGTGAAGTAAGGAGAACTTACGAGCAGTACTTC
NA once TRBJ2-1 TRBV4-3 CASSHVPEVVTDEQFF TGCGCCAGCAGCCACGTACCGGAGGTAGTCACCGATGAGCAGTTCTTC
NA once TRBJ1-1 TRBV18 CASSPSGGVTEAFF TGTGCCAGCTCACCATCCGGGGGGGTCACTGAAGCTTTCTTT
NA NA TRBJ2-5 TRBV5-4 CASSLGGADQETQYF TGTGCCAGCAGCTTGGGAGGAGCAGACCAAGAGACCCAGTACTTC
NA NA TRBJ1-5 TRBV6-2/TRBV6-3 CASSYGSRDYQPQHF TGTGCCAGCAGTTATGGTTCCCGGGACTATCAGCCCCAGCATTTT